This T cell receptor (beta chain) was captured by sequencing in a study of PD-1 blockade in classical Hodgkin lymphoma (dated by TCRdb to 2020 to 2022). Regarding the complete study: The study used TCR beta sequencing and CyTOF to define a peripheral blood immune signature of response to PD-1 blockade in classical Hodgkin lymphoma. Summary of the overall study and its limitations: Only a single clinical trial cohort was studied, and what caused the repertoire differences, possibly disease activity or prior therapy, remained undefined. Newly diagnosed patients were reported to have lower baseline TCR diversity than healthy donors, and relapsed/refractory patients were reported to have lower baseline TCR diversity still.

Explained via the paper, the time point label denotes: newly diagnosed, previously untreated cHL patient sample. To serve as a comparison group for the relapsed/refractory trial patients, PBMCs were sequenced from patients with newly diagnosed, previously untreated classical Hodgkin lymphoma. After peripheral blood was drawn into 8 mL Vacutainer Cell Preparation Tubes, PBMCs were isolated by centrifugation and then cryopreserved. Genomic DNA was extracted with the Qiagen DNeasy kit from unsorted PBMCs and from negatively selected CD4+ and CD8+ fractions. Using primers that anneal to V and J segments, immunoSEQ multiplex PCR amplified the TCR beta CDR3 regions. A synthetic immune receptor repertoire was used to minimize amplification bias, and remaining bias was computationally removed after sequencing. The authors processed their data as follows. Repertoire diversity was quantified as the Shannon entropy index using custom Python scripts. Unsorted, CD4+ and CD8+ repertoires were analyzed separately, except for combined analyses in which CD4+ and CD8+ sequences were merged in silico. Here the immuneACCESS table is served through TCRdb, limited to in-frame sequences with V and J called. Missing clones are a known gap in these copies; in checked studies unresolved V genes cover under half, and the rest lacks a known reason. The DNA was the basis for D and trimming; V, J and clone size are from that table. This sample gives around 50,000 clones in total; roughly 93% of them show up just once. In total, the top ten clones hold roughly 5% of the sample.

A single count supports this clone. Its antigen is not yet known. Base qualities were left out, and no much larger clone turns up one base away. Sequencing input: peripheral blood mononuclear cells (PBMCs). This receptor was identified in a human donor with classical Hodgkin lymphoma.

The CDR3 region reads CASRTGNEKLFF. The DNA sequence follows: TGTGCCAGCAGGACGGGTAATGAAAAACTGTTTTTT. The V and J segments used are TRBV28 and TRBJ1-4; no D segment can be confidently identified. CDR1 and CDR2 are drawn from the germline V gene: MDHEN, SYDVKM. Its CDR3 holds 12 amino acids, cysteine through phenylalanine. Only the CDR3 DNA stays, 36 bases, in frame from base 1. V and J lose 6 bases and 4 bases, and a span of 6 bases separates them.